The 25 T cell receptor beta chains below were found in one sample sequenced in a study of T and B cells in COVID-19 patients (dated by TCRdb to about 2020). TRB repertoires were amplified from 250-500 ng of genomic DNA extracted from blood. The sequencing machine was an Illumina MiSeq. Multiplex PCR with BIOMED2 TRB-A/B primer pools was used to amplify TRB rearrangements. TCRdb trimmed public reads at Q25 via fastp, called clones via MiXCR and kept in-frame beta chains. Under each unique CDR3 protein, matching rows form one entry showing the most common genes and DNA. This sample gives roughly 13,000 distinct CDR3 sequences in total; about 25% of them show up just once. Jointly, the top ten make up more than 3.5% of the sample. The sequencing input was blood. All receptors come from a human donor who had recovered from COVID-19.

The gene calls are TRBV12-3 or TRBV12-4 and TRBJ2-1; D is uncertain. The CDR3 consists of 16 residues. V lost 7 bases and J 2 bases, leaving 18 bases between the germline ends. DNA for the CDR3: TGTGCCAGCAATTTCGACGGAGAGAACCCCTACAATGAGCAGTTCTTC. Protein: CASNFDGENPYNEQFF.

Many counts were recorded for this clonotype. The chain couples TRBV12-3 or TRBV12-4 to TRBJ2-7; TRBD2 agrees at 14 bases. V dropped 5 bases and J dropped 5; count of bases not matched to a gene: 5. This CDR3 is built from 15 residues. CDR3 in DNA: TGTGCCAGCAGTCGACGGACTAGCGGGAGGCACGAGCAGTACTTC. Translating gives CASSRRTSGRHEQYF.

This clonotype was observed a single time. The chain has TRBV6-5 and TRBJ1-2; 9 bases fit TRBD1. CDR3 size: 16 residues. V trimming: 5 bases; J trimming: 2 bases; junction bases outside the gene matches: 9. From germline, CDR1 is MNHEY and CDR2 SVGAGI. The chain's CDR3 is CASSKPSGTGNYGYTF. As DNA, the CDR3 is TGTGCCAGCAGTAAACCTTCCGGGACAGGGAACTATGGCTACACCTTC.

Of note for this clonotype: This clone may be a read error of a much larger clone one base away. CDR3 amino acids: CASRDRSTRGLGTQYF. The CDR3 DNA follows: TGTGCCAGCAGGGACAGGTCGACGCGGGGGTTAGGGACCCAGTACTTC. The chain joins TRBV6-2 or TRBV6-3 to TRBJ2-5; either TRBD1 or TRBD2 may supply D (7 bases each). V lost 6 bases, J lost 7 bases, and 24 bases lay in between. This CDR3 is built from 16 residues. The germline CDR1 and CDR2 sequences are MNHEY and SVGEGT.

This chain joins TRBV12-3 or TRBV12-4 and TRBJ1-1; no clear D. The CDR3 contains 13 residues. V lost 4 bases and J 6 bases, leaving 12 bases between the germline ends. The CDR3: CASSWYTDSEAFF. DNA of the CDR3: TGTGCCAGCAGTTGGTACACTGACTCTGAAGCTTTCTTT.

This clonotype is labeled medium-sized. The chain links TRBV29-1 to TRBJ2-3; TRBD2 is a possible D gene (6 bases). The germline CDR1 and CDR2 sequences are SQVTM and ANQGSEA. V lost 2 bases, J lost 2 bases, and 11 bases lay in between. The CDR3 consists of 14 residues. This CDR3 reads CSVELAGNTDTQYF. The DNA of the CDR3 is TGCAGCGTTGAACTGGCGGGGAACACAGATACGCAGTATTTT.

About this clonotype: This sequence may be a read error, since a much larger clone differs from it by one base. V usage is TRBV5-5 and J usage is TRBJ2-7, with D maybe TRBD2 (5 bases). The V end was cut by 4 bases, the J end by 7 bases, with 21 bases between. Germline V gene sequence: CDR1 SGHKS, CDR2 YYEKEE (reference sequence). The CDR3 runs 15 residues. CDR3 DNA: TGTGCCAGCAGCGTGGTGGCTACCTCGGGGATAGAGCAGTACTTC. Residues: CASSVVATSGIEQYF.

This clonotype was observed at least ten times. V is TRBV6-1 and J is TRBJ2-5; TRBD2 agrees at 9 bases. With 5 bases clipped from V and 0 bases from J, the junction kept 4 bases outside the gene matches. Germline lookup yields CDR1 MNHNS and CDR2 SASEGT. The CDR3 has 15 amino acids. The CDR3 reads CASSYLAGNQETQYF. CDR3 in DNA: TGTGCCAGCAGTTATCTAGCGGGGAACCAAGAGACCCAGTACTTC.

The CDR3 spells CASSLDQRGTGSREQYF. Written as DNA, the CDR3 is TGTGCCAGCAGCTTAGATCAGCGAGGGACAGGGTCCCGCGAGCAGTACTTC. This chain links TRBV11-2 with TRBJ2-7; 9 positions agree with TRBD1. J was trimmed by 6 bases and V by 0 bases; bases with no gene match: 12. The CDR3 has 17 amino acids. In germline, CDR1 is SGHAT, CDR2 FQNNGV.

The sample holds a few counts of this clonotype. One end of the junction is discordant with germline, which a read error may explain. The rearrangement uses TRBV15 and TRBJ1-2; 12 bases agree with TRBD1. The CDR3 extends over 14 amino acids. The germline CDR1 and CDR2 sequences are LNHNV and YYDKDF (reference sequence). CDR3 sequence reads: CATSSGTGGIPHFF. CDR3 DNA: TGTGCCACCAGCAGCGGGACAGGGGGCATCCCCCACTTCTTC.

This clonotype was recorded at least ten times. The chain links TRBV5-1 to TRBJ2-2, with D possibly TRBD2 on 5 matching bases. The CDR3 covers 15 residues. The V and J ends lost 5 bases and 0 bases respectively, with 11 bases between them. CDR1 is SGHRS, CDR2 YFSETQ, per germline. The chain's CDR3 is CASSEGPPNTGELFF. CDR3 DNA: TGCGCCAGCAGTGAGGGCCCGCCGAACACCGGGGAGCTGTTTTTT.

The genes are TRBV20-1 and TRBJ2-7; D call uncertain. The V gene's germline CDR1 is DFQATT and CDR2 SNEGSKA (reference sequence). This CDR3 contains 11 residues. Between the trimmed V and J ends, which lost 0 bases and 10 bases, there was a span of 10 bases. In DNA, the CDR3 is TGCAGTGCTAGAGATCAGCACGTACAGTACTTC. Translating gives CSARDQHVQYF.

This clonotype is deemed medium-sized. This sequence joins TRBV30 and TRBJ2-7, with 11 positions matching TRBD2. The germline CDR1 and CDR2 sequences are GTSNPN and SVGIG (reference sequence). Losses at the gene ends were 3 bases for V and 7 bases for J; bases not matched to a gene: 11. This CDR3 comprises 15 residues. CDR3 sequence (DNA): TGTGCCTGGAGCCCTGAATCTAGCGGGAGGCTTGAGCAGTACTTC. It is translated as CAWSPESSGRLEQYF. Full variable domain (rest looked up from reference TRBV30 and TRBJ2-7): SQTIHQWPATLVQPVGSPLSLECTVEGTSNPNLYWYRQAAGRGLQLLFYSVGIGQISSEVPQNLSASRPQDRQFILSSKKLLLSDSGFYLCAWSPESSGRLEQYFGPGTRLTVT.

This clonotype showed up just a few times. Here the CDR3 DNA reads TGTGCCATCGGGTCGGGGGTGGAGCAGCCCCAGCATTTT. It is translated as CAIGSGVEQPQHF. This chain links TRBV10-3 with TRBJ1-5; perhaps TRBD1 as D (5 bases). Trimming took 8 bases from V and 7 from J, leaving 15 bases between them. Germline lookup yields CDR1 ENHRY and CDR2 SYGVKD. The CDR3 has 13 amino acids.

This clonotype was seen a single time. The chain uses TRBV6-4 and TRBJ2-1; 10 bases match TRBD2. The CDR3 has 16 amino acids. V lost 2 bases, J lost 1 base, and 2 bases stayed unmatched. Germline CDR1 reads MRHNA; CDR2 reads SNTAGT. CDR3 sequence reads: CASSDLAGASYNEQFF. The CDR3 DNA reads TGTGCCAGCAGTGACCTAGCGGGAGCATCCTACAATGAGCAGTTCTTC.

The chain has TRBV18 and TRBJ2-7; 12 nucleotides line up with TRBD2. After removal of 2 bases from V and 1 base from J, the junction contained 9 bases not matched to a gene. The CDR3 extends over 18 amino acids. From germline, CDR1 is KGHSH and CDR2 LQKENI. CDR3 sequence: CASSPTRLAGEPSYEQYF. The CDR3 DNA reads TGTGCCAGCTCACCAACCCGACTAGCGGGAGAACCATCCTACGAGCAGTACTTC. The complete variable domain, with remaining parts taken from reference TRBV18 and TRBJ2-7, reads NAGVMQNPRHLVRRRGQEARLRCSPMKGHSHVYWYRQLPEEGLKFMVYLQKENIIDESGMPKERFSAEFPKEGPSILRIQQVVRGDSAAYFCASSPTRLAGEPSYEQYFGPGTRLTVT.

The chain links TRBV6-1 to TRBJ1-4; D not resolved. Germline CDR1 MNHNS, CDR2 SASEGT. The CDR3 is made up of 16 amino acids. Deletions cut 7 bases from V and 5 bases from J, with 20 bases between. The CDR3 nucleotides read TGTGCCAGCAACCGACCAGGAGGAGGGAGCAATGAAAAACTGTTTTTT. It is translated as CASNRPGGGSNEKLFF.

This clonotype qualifies as medium-sized. The chain links TRBV29-1 to TRBJ2-3; no reliable D call. This CDR3 is built from 13 residues. Trimming pared 5 bases from V and 0 bases from J, leaving 9 bases between. The V gene's germline CDR1 is SQVTM and CDR2 ANQGSEA. CDR3 DNA: TGCAGCGTTTTACACCTAAGCACAGATACGCAGTATTTT. Protein: CSVLHLSTDTQYF.

This clonotype was seen only a few times. The CDR3 DNA follows: TGCAGTGCCGGCCGGGAACTAAATGAAAAACTGTTTTTT. It encodes CSAGRELNEKLFF. This chain joins TRBV20-1 and TRBJ1-4; D ambiguous. This CDR3 has 13 amino acids. V shed 6 bases and J shed 5 bases, with 13 bases lying between them. Germline V lookup: CDR1 DFQATT, CDR2 SNEGSKA (reference sequence).

This clonotype was counted between two and nine times. V usage is TRBV28 and J usage is TRBJ2-3; TRBD2 matches 10 bases. V shed 5 bases, J shed 3 bases, and the junction held 14 bases outside the gene matches. The V gene's germline CDR1 is MDHEN and CDR2 SYDVKM. The CDR3 has 18 residues. The chain's CDR3 is CASSPLRLAGGRTDTQYF. The CDR3 nucleotides are TGTGCCAGCAGTCCCCTACGCTTAGCGGGGGGTCGGACAGATACGCAGTATTTT.

There are a few counts of this clonotype. Here the CDR3 reads CASSRTSGADTQYF. The CDR3 DNA reads TGTGCCAGCAGCCGGACTAGCGGTGCGGATACGCAGTATTTT. The chain links TRBV14 to TRBJ2-3; 10 bases line up with TRBD2. The trim removed 4 bases at V and 6 bases at J, leaving 4 bases unmatched. The CDR3 totals 14 residues. Germline V gives CDR1 SGHDN, CDR2 FVKESK.

As to this clonotype: Compared with germline, one end of the junction differs, possibly owing to a read error. The J gene is TRBJ2-2, the V gene TRBV6-4; D is ambiguous. The germline gives CDR1 MRHNA, CDR2 SNTAGT. The CDR3 runs to 12 residues. The CDR3 bases are TGCGCCAGCAGGCCAACCACCGGGGAGCTGTTTTTT. This translates into CASRPTTGELFF.

This clonotype was counted between two and nine times. The J gene is TRBJ2-2, the V gene TRBV24-1; no definite D call. The length of the CDR3 is 15 residues. The germline V and J ends were trimmed by 4 bases and 4 bases, with 12 bases remaining between them. CDR1 and CDR2 from the germline V gene are KGHDR and SFDVKD. The DNA of the CDR3 is TGTGCCACCAGTGACTACAGCTCAAGCACCGGGGAGCTGTTTTTT. It yields the protein CATSDYSSSTGELFF.

This clonotype was counted many times. This chain joins TRBV19 and TRBJ1-1, with a tentative D call TRBD1 (5 bases). Trimming shortened V by 2 bases and J by 4 bases, and 11 bases separated the two germline ends. This CDR3 spans 14 amino acids. Germline CDR1 LNHDA, CDR2 SQIVND (reference sequence). CDR3 amino acids: CASSIRGAVTEAFF. The CDR3 DNA follows: TGTGCCAGTAGTATACGGGGCGCGGTCACTGAAGCTTTCTTT. The complete variable domain, with remaining parts taken from reference TRBV19 and TRBJ1-1, reads DGGITQSPKYLFRKEGQNVTLSCEQNLNHDAMYWYRQDPGQGLRLIYYSQIVNDFQKGDIAEGYSVSREKKESFPLTVTSAQKNPTAFYLCASSIRGAVTEAFFGQGTRLTVV.

In its sample, this clonotype is medium-sized. Germline and junction disagree at one end, which may indicate a read error. The chain has TRBV27 and TRBJ2-7; TRBD1 agrees at 7 bases. CDR1 is MNHEY, CDR2 SMNVEV, per germline (reference sequence). The CDR3 has 16 residues. Written as DNA, the CDR3 is TGTGCCAACAGTTTGGTCGGGACAGTCAAATCCTACGAGCAGTACTTC. Its protein product is CANSLVGTVKSYEQYF.